The rows below give T cell receptor beta chains drawn from one sample of a study of PD-1 blockade in classical Hodgkin lymphoma. Some clones are missing from TCRdb's copy, which holds only in-frame ones; the method was immunoSEQ multiplex PCR. The sample includes 100,000 or so clones, roughly 90% of them seen just once. This specimen was peripheral blood mononuclear cells (PBMCs), taken before the fourth cycle of nivolumab. These receptors were collected from a human donor with classical Hodgkin lymphoma. CDR3s include the opening cysteine and the closing phenylalanine or tryptophan. The D gene is left open where the match is weak. Where a row states a size, it is once, few, many or the class of an expanded clone; other rows omit it.

clone_size: -; d_call: TRBD1; j_call: TRBJ1-4; v_call: TRBV5-4; cdr3_aa: CASSPPGQEKLFF; cdr3_nt: TGTGCCAGCAGCCCTCCGGGACAGGAAAAACTGTTTTTT
clone_size: -; d_call: -; j_call: TRBJ2-1; v_call: TRBV7-9; cdr3_aa: CASSLIGGKSSYNEQFF; cdr3_nt: TGTGCCAGCAGCTTAATAGGAGGGAAGAGCTCCTACAATGAGCAGTTCTTC
clone_size: -; d_call: -; j_call: TRBJ2-3; v_call: TRBV9; cdr3_aa: CASSEVGGSTDTQYF; cdr3_nt: TGTGCCAGCAGCGAGGTCGGCGGGAGCACAGATACGCAGTATTTT
clone_size: few; d_call: TRBD1; j_call: TRBJ1-2; v_call: TRBV14; cdr3_aa: CASSLDRGYGYTF; cdr3_nt: TGTGCCAGCAGCCTAGACAGGGGGTATGGCTACACCTTC
clone_size: many; d_call: -; j_call: TRBJ2-3; v_call: TRBV7-9; cdr3_aa: CASSSERRVRTQYF; cdr3_nt: TGTGCCAGCAGCTCCGAGCGCAGGGTGAGGACGCAGTATTTT
clone_size: -; d_call: -; j_call: TRBJ1-2; v_call: TRBV6-1; cdr3_aa: CASGGANRDPYGYTF; cdr3_nt: TGTGCCAGCGGAGGAGCCAACAGGGACCCTTATGGCTACACCTTC
clone_size: -; d_call: -; j_call: TRBJ2-6; v_call: TRBV5-1; cdr3_aa: CASSPGSVGANVLTF; cdr3_nt: TGCGCCAGCAGCCCTGGGTCCGTCGGGGCCAACGTCCTGACTTTC
clone_size: -; d_call: -; j_call: TRBJ2-5; v_call: TRBV18; cdr3_aa: CASSPPAGWQETQYF; cdr3_nt: TGTGCCAGCTCACCACCGGCGGGTTGGCAAGAGACCCAGTACTTC
clone_size: -; d_call: -; j_call: TRBJ2-5; v_call: TRBV5-4; cdr3_aa: CASSHTPTGQETQYF; cdr3_nt: TGTGCCAGCAGCCACACCCCGACAGGTCAAGAGACCCAGTACTTC
clone_size: once; d_call: -; j_call: TRBJ2-7; v_call: TRBV4-3; cdr3_aa: CASSQGGGATYEQYF; cdr3_nt: TGCGCCAGCAGCCAAGGAGGGGGAGCCACCTACGAGCAGTACTTC
clone_size: once; d_call: -; j_call: TRBJ2-5; v_call: TRBV12-2; cdr3_aa: CASLLLRTRLLKLNRGRSETQYF; cdr3_nt: TGTGCAAGTCTACTCCTCCGCACCCGGCTATTAAAACTAAACAGGGGTCGAAGTGAGACCCAGTACTTC
clone_size: -; d_call: -; j_call: TRBJ2-1; v_call: TRBV29-1; cdr3_aa: CSAERRDRSYNEQFF; cdr3_nt: TGCAGCGCCGAGAGGCGGGATCGTTCCTACAATGAGCAGTTCTTC
clone_size: -; d_call: -; j_call: TRBJ1-1; v_call: TRBV16; cdr3_aa: CASSQGAPPNTEAFF; cdr3_nt: TGTGCCAGCAGCCAGGGGGCCCCACCGAACACTGAAGCTTTCTTT
clone_size: -; d_call: -; j_call: TRBJ1-4; v_call: TRBV6-6; cdr3_aa: CATKTATNEKLFF; cdr3_nt: TGTGCCACCAAGACCGCAACTAATGAAAAACTGTTTTTT
clone_size: once; d_call: TRBD2; j_call: TRBJ2-1; v_call: TRBV19; cdr3_aa: CASSIEFGLAGGSYNEQFF; cdr3_nt: TGTGCCAGTAGTATAGAGTTCGGGCTAGCGGGAGGCTCCTACAATGAGCAGTTCTTC
clone_size: -; d_call: TRBD2; j_call: TRBJ2-1; v_call: TRBV27; cdr3_aa: CASSLVGSGSSNEQFF; cdr3_nt: TGTGCCAGCAGTTTAGTCGGTAGCGGGAGTAGTAATGAGCAGTTCTTC
clone_size: -; d_call: -; j_call: TRBJ1-5; v_call: TRBV18; cdr3_aa: CASSPEQGSNQPQHF; cdr3_nt: TGTGCCAGCTCACCGGAGCAGGGTAGCAATCAGCCCCAGCATTTT
clone_size: -; d_call: -; j_call: TRBJ2-6; v_call: TRBV11-3; cdr3_aa: CASSLGFGANVLTF; cdr3_nt: TGTGCCAGCAGCTTAGGGTTTGGGGCCAACGTCCTGACTTTC
clone_size: -; d_call: TRBD2; j_call: TRBJ2-1; v_call: TRBV28; cdr3_aa: CASSKVTSGNVMNEQFF; cdr3_nt: TGTGCCAGCAGTAAGGTAACTAGCGGGAATGTGATGAATGAGCAGTTCTTC
clone_size: -; d_call: -; j_call: TRBJ2-1; v_call: TRBV28; cdr3_aa: CASSIGTFLYNEQFF; cdr3_nt: TGTGCCAGCAGTATCGGGACATTTCTATACAATGAGCAGTTCTTC
clone_size: -; d_call: -; j_call: TRBJ1-5; v_call: TRBV4-2; cdr3_aa: CASSQGTGSSNQPQHF; cdr3_nt: TGTGCCAGCAGCCAAGGTACAGGCTCTAGCAATCAGCCCCAGCATTTT
clone_size: -; d_call: -; j_call: TRBJ1-1; v_call: TRBV27; cdr3_aa: CASSFLGATEAFF; cdr3_nt: TGTGCCAGCAGTTTCCTAGGGGCCACTGAAGCTTTCTTT
clone_size: many; d_call: -; j_call: TRBJ2-5; v_call: TRBV7-9; cdr3_aa: CASSQEGAQYF; cdr3_nt: TGTGCCAGCAGCCAAGAAGGGGCCCAGTACTTC
clone_size: -; d_call: TRBD2; j_call: TRBJ2-7; v_call: TRBV4-2; cdr3_aa: CASSLSSGSTYEQYF; cdr3_nt: TGTGCCAGCAGCCTTTCTAGCGGGAGCACCTACGAGCAGTACTTC
clone_size: -; d_call: -; j_call: TRBJ2-2; v_call: TRBV7-6; cdr3_aa: CASSLRATGELFF; cdr3_nt: TGTGCCAGCAGCTTACGAGCCACCGGGGAGCTGTTTTTT
clone_size: few; d_call: -; j_call: TRBJ1-1; v_call: TRBV9; cdr3_aa: CASSWSTENTEAFF; cdr3_nt: TGTGCCAGCAGCTGGTCGACCGAAAACACTGAAGCTTTCTTT
clone_size: -; d_call: -; j_call: TRBJ1-4; v_call: TRBV28; cdr3_aa: CASSFYGEEKLFF; cdr3_nt: TGTGCCAGCAGTTTTTATGGGGAAGAAAAACTGTTTTTT
clone_size: -; d_call: TRBD2; j_call: TRBJ2-7; v_call: TRBV27; cdr3_aa: CASRMREDREQYF; cdr3_nt: TGTGCCAGCAGAATGCGGGAGGATAGGGAGCAGTACTTC
clone_size: -; d_call: -; j_call: TRBJ2-5; v_call: TRBV2; cdr3_aa: CASSAGETQYF; cdr3_nt: TGTGCCAGCAGTGCCGGGGAGACCCAGTACTTC
clone_size: -; d_call: -; j_call: TRBJ1-5; v_call: TRBV7-7; cdr3_aa: CASSLGPDQPQHF; cdr3_nt: TGTGCTAGCAGCTTAGGGCCCGATCAGCCCCAGCATTTT
clone_size: -; d_call: -; j_call: TRBJ2-7; v_call: TRBV27; cdr3_aa: CASSPRRDWYYEQYF; cdr3_nt: TGTGCCAGCAGCCCTCGCCGGGACTGGTACTACGAGCAGTACTTC
clone_size: -; d_call: -; j_call: TRBJ1-1; v_call: TRBV27; cdr3_aa: CASSSILGGIEAFF; cdr3_nt: TGTGCCAGCAGTTCCATACTAGGCGGCATTGAAGCTTTCTTT
clone_size: -; d_call: -; j_call: TRBJ1-2; v_call: TRBV5-6; cdr3_aa: CASSLADGGGYTF; cdr3_nt: TGTGCCAGCAGCTTGGCAGACGGAGGTGGCTACACCTTC
clone_size: once; d_call: TRBD2; j_call: TRBJ2-3; v_call: TRBV28; cdr3_aa: CASSPRLALGTDTQYF; cdr3_nt: TGTGCCAGCAGCCCTCGACTAGCGTTGGGCACAGATACGCAGTATTTT
clone_size: many; d_call: -; j_call: TRBJ2-7; v_call: TRBV5-5; cdr3_aa: CASSRDTSTIYEQYF; cdr3_nt: TGTGCCAGCAGTCGGGACACCTCAACCATCTACGAGCAGTACTTC
clone_size: once; d_call: TRBD2; j_call: TRBJ2-3; v_call: TRBV5-1; cdr3_aa: CASSLDASSGRADTQYF; cdr3_nt: TGCGCCAGCAGCTTGGATGCGTCTAGCGGGAGAGCAGATACGCAGTATTTT
clone_size: -; d_call: -; j_call: TRBJ1-4; v_call: TRBV5-1; cdr3_aa: CASSFHGGGEKLFF; cdr3_nt: TGCGCCAGCAGCTTCCACGGGGGCGGGGAAAAACTGTTTTTT